The text below deals with one TCR beta chain. What it recognizes is unknown. The sample belongs to a study of graft-versus-host responses after intestinal transplantation. For the study at large: Multivisceral, liver-intestinal, or isolated intestinal transplants were performed in recipients.

Study-level points and caveats: Circulating GvH clone levels at their peak were associated with HvG declines (early post-transplant). GvH clonotypes were identified within recipient marrow, with a subset emerging first in ileum or blood.

Assay: immunoSEQ multiplex PCR; the TCRdb copy retains only in-frame clones and omits some. The sample consists of 30,000 to 50,000 clones, nearly 95% of them appearing once. CDR3 length: 12 amino acids. Trimming left V 0 bases short and J 4 bases short, with 3 bases between. Per germline, CDR1 SGDLS and CDR2 YYNGEE. This clonotype was obtained from a human donor who was the organ donor for an intestinal transplant. Sequenced material: unstimulated CD8+ T cells sorted from spleen or lymph node cells, taken before transplant. V usage is TRBV9 and J usage is TRBJ2-3; D unclear. Here the CDR3 reads CASSVAADTQYF. The DNA for the CDR3 is TGTGCCAGCAGCGTAGCGGCAGATACGCAGTATTTT. The full variable domain, in which reference TRBV9 and TRBJ2-3 provide the parts outside the CDR3, is DSGVTQTPKHLITATGQRVTLRCSPRSGDLSVYWYQQSLDQGLQFLIQYYNGEERAKGNILERFSAQQFPDLHSELNLSSLELGDSALYFCASSVAADTQYFGPGTRLTVL.